These 32 T cell receptor beta chains came from one sample sequenced in a study of CD8+ T cells in alopecia areata. Sequencing used cDNA as its template, made by extracting RNA and reverse transcribing it. Data came from immunoSEQ multiplex PCR; TCRdb stores just in-frame clones and leaves some out. Altogether 90,000 to 130,000 clones were found in the sample, and no singletons occur. The sequenced material came from lesional skin. These receptors all come from a C3H/HeJ mouse with alopecia areata. These mice share the MHC haplotype H2-k.

This clone was counted between two and nine times. Each gene name is a mouse one. CDR3 DNA (partial): TGTGCCAGCAGTGCCGGGACTGGGGATAACTATGCT. This sequence encodes CASSAGTGDNYA. The whole CDR3 reads CASSAGTGDNYAEQFF. The chain links TRBV19 to TRBJ2-1; 10 bases agree with TRBD2. The CDR3 end is not reached by the read, which stops 4 residues before it; the germline J gene fills it in. The length of the CDR3 is 16 residues. The ends lost 4 bases at V and 0 bases at J; junction bases unmatched: 4. CDR1 and CDR2 from the germline V gene are FNHDT and SITEND (reference sequence).

This clone was observed a handful of times. Gene labels here are mouse ones. The read ends 4 residues shy of where the CDR3 ends; the end is completed using the germline J gene. This specimen includes other DNA sequences encoding the same CDR3. The chain is built from TRBV19 and TRBJ2-5; 11 bases map to TRBD2. Trimming removed 4 bases from V and 0 bases from J; junction bases left unmatched: 4. The CDR3 has 16 residues. Germline CDR1 FNHDT, CDR2 SITEND (reference sequence). The covered CDR3 bases are TGTGCCAGCAGTCCTGACTGGGGGGGTAACCAAGAC. Residues: CASSPDWGGNQD. The entire CDR3 is CASSPDWGGNQDTQYF.

For this clone: Gene labels here are mouse ones. The sequence runs out 4 residues before the end of the CDR3; the remainder is reconstructed from the germline J gene. This sequence joins TRBV13-3 and TRBJ2-5; 10 positions match TRBD2. Germline V gives CDR1 NNHDY, CDR2 SYVADS. CDR3 length equals 16 residues. With V trimmed by 3 bases and J by 1 base, 5 bases remained unmatched. CDR3 bases read: TGTGCCAGCAGTGCCATTGACTGGGGGGACCAAGAC. This translates into CASSAIDWGDQD. The whole CDR3 sequence reads CASSAIDWGDQDTQYF.

This clone was recorded a few times. Genes and germline come from the mouse. The read finishes 4 residues shy of the CDR3 end, and the germline J gene is used to complete it. The chain links TRBV13-2 to TRBJ2-1; TRBD2 matches 10 bases. The V gene's germline CDR1 is NNHNN and CDR2 SYGAGS (reference sequence). Trimming removed 1 base from V and 2 bases from J; junction bases left unmatched: 3. The CDR3 consists of 16 residues. The CDR3 reads CASGDLDWGYYAEQFF. The sequenced part of the CDR3 DNA is TGTGCCAGCGGTGATTTGGACTGGGGGTACTATGCT.

The table lists this clone with a few counts. The gene names given are mouse names. The read terminates 4 residues before the CDR3 end, so the remaining end is supplied by the germline J gene. At the DNA level, this CDR3 is encoded by other sequences in the same sample as well. The chain links TRBV19 to TRBJ2-5; 12 positions match TRBD2. V shed 4 bases, J shed 0 bases, and the junction held 3 bases outside the gene matches. This CDR3 is 16 amino acids long. Germline V gives CDR1 FNHDT, CDR2 SITEND (reference sequence). The sequenced part of the CDR3 DNA is TGTGCCAGCAGTCTTGACTGGGGGGGCAACCAAGAC. This encodes CASSLDWGGNQD. The CDR3 as a whole reads CASSLDWGGNQDTQYF.

As for this clone: Gene names and germline match the mouse. The CDR3 end lies 4 residues beyond the end of the read and is filled in from the germline J gene. The chain couples TRBV13-3 to TRBJ1-2, with 8 bases identical to TRBD1. This CDR3 contains 15 residues. The trim removed 4 bases at V and 0 bases at J, leaving 5 bases unmatched. CDR1 is NNHDY and CDR2 is SYVADS in the germline V gene. The CDR3 DNA, read in part, is TGTGCCAGCAGTTCAGGGGGCCCATCAAACTCC. It is translated as CASSSGGPSNS. The whole CDR3 region reads CASSSGGPSNSDYTF.

This clone was picked up a small number of times. Gene and germline names: mouse. With the read ending 4 residues before the CDR3 end, the germline J gene is used to fill in that end. The gene calls are TRBV19 and TRBJ2-1; D uncertain. The CDR3 contains 14 residues. From germline, CDR1 is FNHDT and CDR2 SITEND (reference sequence). The V end lost 1 base, the J end lost 2 bases, and 7 bases lay between the germline ends. Incomplete CDR3 DNA: TGTGCCAGCAGTATAACGCAGTACTATGCT. The encoded protein is CASSITQYYA. The whole CDR3 is CASSITQYYAEQFF.

Points on this clone: Genes and germline are mouse. This CDR3 reads CASTPGQGAEQFF. The part of the CDR3 DNA that was read is TGTGCCAGTACTCCGGGACAGGGTGCT. This chain uses TRBV13-3 with TRBJ2-1; 9 bases match TRBD1. The read is 4 residues too short to cover the CDR3 end, so that end is filled in from the germline J gene. Germline trimming cut 8 bases from V and 6 bases from J; bases unmatched to any gene: 6. The CDR3 runs to 13 residues. CDR1 and CDR2 (germline): NNHDY, SYVADS.

Regarding this clone: The listed genes are named as in mouse. From the germline J gene comes the end of the CDR3, since the read stops 4 residues before it. This sequence joins TRBV13-3 and TRBJ2-7; 10 positions match TRBD1. This CDR3 comprises 15 residues. With V trimmed by 0 bases and J by 3 bases, 3 bases remained unmatched. Germline V CDR1 and CDR2: NNHDY, SYVADS. The sequenced CDR3 bases are TGTGCCAGCAGTGATGGGGGACAGGGGCGCTAT. It translates to CASSDGGQGRY. The entire CDR3 sequence reads CASSDGGQGRYEQYF.

This clone was seen more than once but under ten times. Mouse gene names apply. The DNA ends 4 residues before the CDR3 does, and the rest of the CDR3 is filled in from the germline J gene. The chain carries TRBV13-3 and TRBJ2-4, with TRBD2 matching over 8 bases. Germline CDR1 NNHDY, CDR2 SYVADS. This CDR3 has 15 amino acids. Unmatched junction bases numbered 4, after V lost 3 bases and J lost 1 base. The CDR3 loop reads CASSADWGRQNTLYF. The sequenced CDR3 bases are TGTGCCAGCAGTGCCGACTGGGGCCGTCAAAAC.

Regarding this clone: The gene names given are mouse names. The CDR3 is cut off 4 residues early in the read; its end comes from the germline J gene. The rearrangement links TRBV13-3 to TRBJ2-7; 11 nucleotides agree with TRBD2. This CDR3 is built from 14 residues. CDR1 is NNHDY, CDR2 SYVADS, per germline. The covered CDR3 bases are TGTGCCAGCAGGACGGGACTGGGGGAGTAT. Protein product: CASRTGLGEY. The CDR3 as a whole reads CASRTGLGEYEQYF.

This clone was seen a handful of times. The germline and genes are mouse ones. The CDR3 loop reads CASSEGRVDAEVFF. The CDR3 DNA, read in part, is TGTGCCAGCAGTGAGGGCAGGGTAGACGCA. This chain links TRBV13-3 with TRBJ1-1; a possible D gene is TRBD1 (5 bases). The read terminates 4 residues ahead of where the CDR3 ends, so the germline J gene completes it. The length of the CDR3 is 14 residues. In germline, CDR1 is NNHDY, CDR2 SYVADS.

This clone was counted between two and nine times. The gene symbols are mouse symbols. The sequenced fragment ends 4 residues before the CDR3 boundary, so the rest is inferred from the germline J gene. This chain connects TRBV13-1 to TRBJ1-1, with a weak D call TRBD1 (6 bases). The CDR3 is made up of 12 amino acids. Germline values: CDR1 NSHNY, CDR2 SYGAGN. The CDR3 DNA, read in part, is TGTGCCAGCAGTGCCCGGGACATA. It codes for CASSARDI. The whole CDR3 protein reads CASSARDIEVFF.

A few counts support this clone. Any gene name here is a mouse gene name. Coverage ceases 4 residues before the CDR3 finishes, and the germline J gene fills in the end. The chain has TRBV13-1 and TRBJ2-1, with D possibly TRBD1 on 7 matching bases. The V gene's germline CDR1 is NSHNY and CDR2 SYGAGN. The CDR3 contains 15 residues. V lost 0 bases, J lost 5 bases, and 12 bases lay in between. CDR3 DNA, as far as it was read: TGTGCCAGCAGTGATGCAAAGGGGGCCGATGCT. Amino acids: CASSDAKGADA. In full, the CDR3 reads CASSDAKGADAEQFF.

Points on this clone: Gene labels here are mouse ones. The read gets to within 4 residues of the CDR3 end, and the germline J gene fills in the rest. The J gene is TRBJ2-7, the V gene TRBV19, with 9 bases that match TRBD2. CDR1 and CDR2 (germline): FNHDT, SITEND (reference sequence). The J segment lost 2 bases and the V segment lost 1 base, leaving 10 bases of the junction unmatched. This CDR3 comprises 17 residues. This CDR3 reads CASSIIPNWGDAYEQYF. Incomplete CDR3 DNA: TGTGCCAGCAGTATAATACCGAACTGGGGGGACGCCTAT.

A note on this clone: Mouse gene names and germline throughout. The observed sequence ends 4 residues before the CDR3 terminus, with the missing tail filled in from the germline J gene. The chain couples TRBV1 to TRBJ2-1; D unclear. The CDR3 consists of 14 residues. The V end lost 1 base, the J end lost 4 bases, and 8 bases lay between the germline ends. CDR1 is NSQYPW, CDR2 LRSPGD, per germline (reference sequence). CDR3 DNA, as far as it was read: TGCACCTGCAGTGCAGGGGATAGGTATGCT. It is translated as CTCSAGDRYA. The full CDR3 protein is CTCSAGDRYAEQFF.

A few counts support this clone. The gene names given are mouse names. The CDR3 is cut off 4 residues early in the read; its end comes from the germline J gene. The chain couples TRBV13-3 to TRBJ2-2; a weak D match, TRBD1 (5 bases). The CDR3 extends over 14 amino acids. Germline V gene data show CDR1 as NNHDY and CDR2 as SYVADS. V was shortened by 3 bases and J by 4 bases, with 10 bases between the two germline ends. CDR3: CASSAQGGTGQLYF. Partial CDR3 DNA: TGTGCCAGCAGTGCCCAGGGCGGCACCGGG.

This clone was seen more than once but under ten times. The gene names given are mouse names. The read ends 4 residues shy of where the CDR3 ends; the end is completed using the germline J gene. The rearrangement links TRBV19 to TRBJ2-3; 12 bases are shared with TRBD2. CDR3 length: 16 amino acids. From germline, CDR1 is FNHDT and CDR2 SITEND (reference sequence). The trim removed 4 bases at V and 2 bases at J, leaving 5 bases unmatched. CDR3 bases read: TGTGCCAGCAGTTCAGACTGGGGGGGCGTTGCAGAA. Protein sequence: CASSSDWGGVAE. The entire CDR3 reads CASSSDWGGVAETLYF.

As for this clone: Germline and genes here are mouse. The read comes to an end 4 residues before the CDR3 does, leaving the germline J gene to fill in the end. The V call is TRBV13-3, the J call TRBJ2-1; weak D call: TRBD1 (6 bases). This CDR3 has 14 amino acids. The germline CDR1 and CDR2 sequences are NNHDY and SYVADS. Trimming left V 6 bases short and J 6 bases short, with 16 bases between. CDR3 sequence reads: CASTLDSPLAEQFF. The DNA read from the CDR3 is TGTGCCAGCACCCTGGACAGCCCCCTTGCT.

For this clone: Germline and genes here are mouse. The read falls 4 residues short of the CDR3 end, and the missing part is taken from the germline J gene. J is TRBJ2-2 and V is TRBV13-3; 8 nucleotides line up with TRBD1. The V gene end was trimmed by 4 bases and the J gene end by 1 base; junction bases not matched to a gene: 3. Germline-derived CDR1 and CDR2 are NNHDY and SYVADS. There are 15 residues in the CDR3. Partial CDR3 DNA: TGTGCCAGCAGTCTACAGGGGGGAAACACCGGG. Protein product: CASSLQGGNTG. The full-length CDR3 reads as CASSLQGGNTGQLYF.

This clone was observed many times. Germline and genes: mouse. The missing CDR3 end, 4 residues past where the read stops, is filled in from the germline J gene. The chain uses TRBV13-3 and TRBJ2-5, with a weak D call TRBD1 (6 bases). The CDR3 runs to 11 residues. Trimming took 9 bases from V and 3 from J, leaving 8 bases between them. Germline loops: CDR1 NNHDY, CDR2 SYVADS. The DNA read from the CDR3 is TGTGCCATCGGGACACAAGAC. Translated: CAIGTQD. The CDR3, in full, reads CAIGTQDTQYF.

This clone has a count of ten or more. Genes and germline are mouse. The CDR3 sequence: CASSSGGRNYAEQFF. CDR3 bases read: TGTGCTAGCAGCTCGGGGGGGCGCAACTATGCT. The gene calls are TRBV17 and TRBJ2-1; 8 nucleotides agree with TRBD2. Read data end 4 residues before the CDR3 end; the end is taken from the germline J gene. The germline CDR1 and CDR2 sequences are MNHDT and YYDKIL. The CDR3 is 15 residues long. Losses at the gene ends were 6 bases for V and 1 base for J; bases not matched to a gene: 5.

This clone was counted between two and nine times. The genes are named according to mouse. Coverage ceases 4 residues before the CDR3 finishes, and the germline J gene fills in the end. The V call is TRBV19, the J call TRBJ2-7, with 10 bases identical to TRBD2. The V gene's germline CDR1 is FNHDT and CDR2 SITEND (reference sequence). This CDR3 comprises 16 residues. With V trimmed by 4 bases and J by 0 bases, 7 bases remained unmatched. The CDR3 protein is CASSPGTGVSSYEQYF. The DNA read from the CDR3 is TGTGCCAGCAGTCCCGGGACTGGGGTGAGCTCCTAT.

This clone was picked up many times. Germline and genes here are mouse. The read finishes 4 residues shy of the CDR3 end, and the germline J gene is used to complete it. This rearrangement joins TRBV13-3 to TRBJ2-1; 8 bases map to TRBD1. Germline CDR1 NNHDY, CDR2 SYVADS. There are 15 residues in the CDR3. Trimming cost V 5 bases and J 3 bases; bases outside gene matches: 7. CDR3 DNA (partial): TGTGCCAGCAGATCTGACAGGGGAGGCTATGCT. As protein: CASRSDRGGYA. The CDR3, in full, reads CASRSDRGGYAEQFF.

The sample holds many counts of this clone. DNA and listed protein disagree at residue 13, so the protein shown here was translated from the DNA. Germline and genes: mouse. Coverage ceases 3 residues before the CDR3 finishes, and the germline J gene fills in the end. J is TRBJ1-3 and V is TRBV13-3; 7 positions match TRBD1. The germline gives CDR1 NNHDY, CDR2 SYVADS. The CDR3 is 16 residues long. Trimming took 0 bases from V and 0 from J; bases not matched to a gene: 3. CDR3 sequence: CASSDVGTVSGNTLYF. The part of the CDR3 DNA that was read is TGTGCCAGCAGTGATGTGGGGACAGTTTCTGGAAATACG. The variable domain in full, completed from reference TRBV13-3 and TRBJ1-3, reads EAAVTQSPRSKVAVTGGKVTLSCHQTNNHDYMYWYRQDTGHGLRLIHYSYVADSTEKGDIPDGYKASRPSQENFSLILELASLSQTAVYFCASSDVGTVSGNTLYFGEGSRLIVV.

This clone has a handful of counts. Gene names are the mouse ones. The CDR3 goes on 4 residues after the read ends, and that part is filled in from the germline J gene. The chain couples TRBV13-3 to TRBJ2-7; 11 bases are a match to TRBD2. CDR1 is NNHDY and CDR2 is SYVADS in the germline V gene. The J segment lost 0 bases and the V segment lost 3 bases, leaving 5 bases of the junction unmatched. This CDR3 has 16 residues. CDR3 protein: CASSGRDWGSSYEQYF. The CDR3 bases that were read are TGTGCCAGCAGTGGCCGGGACTGGGGGTCCTCCTAT.

Only a few counts were recorded for this clone. Mouse names are used for the genes. Read data end 4 residues before the CDR3 end; the end is taken from the germline J gene. J is TRBJ2-3 and V is TRBV14; 7 nucleotides agree with TRBD1. Germline values: CDR1 SGHDT, CDR2 FRDEAV. J gave up 0 bases and V 0 bases, and 4 bases lay outside the gene matches. The CDR3 covers 16 residues. The DNA read from the CDR3 is TGTGCCAGCAGTTTCTCGGGACAGACTAGTGCAGAA. As protein: CASSFSGQTSAE. The complete CDR3 reads CASSFSGQTSAETLYF.

As regards this clone: The genes are named according to mouse. The read gets to within 4 residues of the CDR3 end, and the germline J gene fills in the rest. The rearrangement joins TRBV13-3 to TRBJ2-4, with D possibly being TRBD2 (7 bases). CDR1 and CDR2 from the germline V gene are NNHDY and SYVADS. This CDR3 has 15 residues. The V gene lost 3 bases and the J gene lost 1 base, with 12 bases spanning the gap. CDR3 DNA, as far as it was read: TGTGCCAGCAGTGGGGGGGCTTCTGGTCAAAAC. Translation gives CASSGGASGQN. The entire CDR3 protein reads CASSGGASGQNTLYF.

The sample holds a few counts of this clone. Gene and germline names: mouse. The part of the CDR3 DNA that was read is TGCACCTGCAGTGCAGATCCCGCGCCTGGGGGTCAAAAC. This gives the protein CTCSADPAPGGQN. The entire CDR3 protein is CTCSADPAPGGQNTLYF. The chain carries TRBV1 and TRBJ2-4; a possible D gene is TRBD2 (6 bases). The CDR3 end is not reached by the read, which stops 4 residues before it; the germline J gene fills it in. V lost 0 bases and J lost 1, with 14 bases in between. Germline lookup yields CDR1 NSQYPW and CDR2 LRSPGD (reference sequence). This CDR3 is 17 amino acids long.

With respect to this clone: The gene symbols are mouse symbols. Read data end 4 residues before the CDR3 end; the end is taken from the germline J gene. J is TRBJ1-4 and V is TRBV13-3; a possible D gene is TRBD1 (6 bases). CDR3 size: 15 residues. Germline V gene data show CDR1 as NNHDY and CDR2 as SYVADS. Trimming took off 0 bases at V and 3 bases at J, with 9 bases between the two ends. CDR3 in amino acids: CASSDASGANERLFF. CDR3 DNA (partial): TGTGCCAGCAGTGATGCATCAGGGGCCAACGAA.

This clone was seen a handful of times. Here the gene names and germline are mouse. With the read ending 4 residues before the CDR3 end, the germline J gene is used to fill in that end. Other DNA sequences in this sample translate to the same CDR3. This chain joins TRBV19 and TRBJ1-1, with TRBD1 identical over 9 bases. This CDR3 has 14 residues. With 4 bases clipped from V and 1 base from J, the junction kept 2 bases outside the gene matches. Germline lookup yields CDR1 FNHDT and CDR2 SITEND (reference sequence). The CDR3 region is CASSGDRENTEVFF. CDR3 bases read: TGTGCCAGCAGTGGGGACAGGGAAAACACA.

As concerns this clone: Gene labels here are mouse ones. The read stops 4 residues short of the end of the CDR3; the missing end is completed from the germline J gene. The genes are TRBV19 and TRBJ2-3; 8 bases match TRBD1. The germline V gene encodes CDR1 FNHDT and CDR2 SITEND (reference sequence). This CDR3 comprises 14 residues. Trimming removed 7 bases from V and 1 base from J; junction bases left unmatched: 5. The CDR3 region is CASSDRGGAETLYF. The DNA read from the CDR3 is TGTGCCAGCTCTGACAGGGGTGGTGCAGAA.